The entry that follows covers one T cell receptor (beta chain) sequence. Its antigen is still unknown. Germline assignment: CDR1 SGHRS and CDR2 YFSETQ. CDR3 size: 14 residues. Trimming shortened V by 4 bases and J by 2 bases, and 12 bases separated the two germline ends. Amplification used 60 Vbeta primers and 13 Jbeta primers. TCRdb's table, derived via immunoSEQ multiplex PCR, lists solely in-frame clones and lacks some. This sample has around 120,000 clones, with 77% found just once. The data belong to a study of cytomegalovirus exposure and HLA in healthy donors. Study-level findings and limits: Apparent HLA restriction characterized most CMV-associated TCR beta chains in a later analysis.

The V gene is TRBV5-1, the J gene TRBJ1-2; D ambiguous. This clonotype was sampled from a man aged 45 to 65 in good health and CMV-seropositive. Sequences were obtained from PBMCs. CDR3 amino acids: CASSPDSGNYGYTF. The CDR3 DNA reads TGCGCCAGCAGCCCCGATTCGGGGAACTATGGCTACACCTTC. Variable domain in full (rest from reference TRBV5-1 and TRBJ1-2): KAGVTQTPRYLIKTRGQQVTLSCSPISGHRSVSWYQQTPGQGLQFLFEYFSETQRNKGNFPGRFSGRQFSNSRSEMNVSTLELGDSALYLCASSPDSGNYGYTFGSGTRLTVV.